The present T cell receptor (beta chain) was sequenced within a study of T cell repertoires in cytomegalovirus infection. This clonotype was picked up a small number of times. TCRdb re-called the reads through MiXCR, storing one row per CDR3 protein. The sample contains approximately 100,000 distinct CDR3 sequences, around 22% of which appear only once. This CDR3 is built from 12 residues. Germline V gene lookup returns CDR1 LGHNT and CDR2 FRNRAP. V was shortened by 1 base and J by 9 bases, with 9 bases between the two germline ends. Input material: CD8+ T cells from PBMCs. The clonotype was recovered from a human donor in good health (CMV status not recorded). Some clones in this sample may be carry-over from other donors' samples. The V gene is TRBV12-5, the J gene TRBJ1-2; possibly TRBD1 for D (6 bases). CDR3 protein: CASGLGGASYTF. The CDR3 DNA reads TGTGCTAGTGGTTTGGGGGGGGCGAGCTACACCTTC.